These 15 T cell receptor beta chains were all obtained from the same sample, sequenced in a study of blood T cell repertoires in COVID-19. The protocol was immunoSEQ multiplex PCR, while the TCRdb copy is restricted to in-frame clones and leaves out a portion. The table has more than 40,000 clones, approximately 85% seen once. Input material: peripheral blood. Receptor source: a human donor in a cohort sampled during active COVID-19. The donor label of this sample is uncertain.

The genes are TRBV7-9 and TRBJ2-3; a possible D gene is TRBD1 (6 bases). The germline V gene has CDR1 SEHNR and CDR2 FQNEAQ (reference sequence). Trimming shortened V by 5 bases and J by 0 bases, and 12 bases separated the two germline ends. The CDR3 is 15 residues long. The DNA of the CDR3 is TGTGCCAGCAGCCGGGACACATCTAGCACAGATACGCAGTATTTT. Amino acid sequence: CASSRDTSSTDTQYF.

The chain links TRBV5-1 to TRBJ2-7; the match to TRBD1 covers 8 bases. CDR1 is SGHRS, CDR2 YFSETQ, per germline. V gave up 4 bases and J gave up 9 bases; unmatched junction bases: 15. The CDR3 extends over 15 amino acids. CDR3 coding DNA: TGCGCCAGCAGCCCGCCGGGACAGGCTTCAAGGGGGCAGTACTTC. It is translated as CASSPPGQASRGQYF.

This rearrangement joins TRBV4-3 to TRBJ1-1; D not certain. V was clipped by 1 base and J by 5 bases, with 11 bases between them. The CDR3 covers 14 residues. Germline V gene sequence: CDR1 LGHNA, CDR2 YSLEER. The CDR3 DNA sequence: TGCGCCAGCAGCCAAGGGCCCCGAGGAACTGAAGCTTTCTTT. Encoded protein: CASSQGPRGTEAFF.

The V gene is TRBV6-5, the J gene TRBJ1-1; D is possibly TRBD1 (5 bases). This CDR3 contains 14 residues. V was cut by 2 bases and J by 4 bases, with 11 bases left in between. From germline, CDR1 is MNHEY and CDR2 SVGAGI. Written as DNA, the CDR3 is TGTGCCAGCAGTTACAGGGGAGGTGGCACTGAAGCTTTCTTT. Translation gives CASSYRGGGTEAFF.

The chain links TRBV2 to TRBJ1-6, with D tentatively TRBD1 (5 bases). CDR1 is SNHLY and CDR2 is FYNNEI in the germline V gene. Trimming took 7 bases from V and 7 from J, leaving 14 bases between them. The CDR3 covers 14 residues. CDR3 residues: CASNPGQDNSPLHF. For the CDR3, the DNA is TGTGCCAGCAATCCAGGACAAGACAATTCACCCCTCCACTTT.

The gene calls are TRBV7-8 and TRBJ1-5; a weak D match, TRBD1 (6 bases). The CDR3 is 16 amino acids. Germline-derived CDR1 and CDR2 are SGHVS and FQNEAQ. V shed 1 base and J shed 3 bases, with 13 bases lying between them. CDR3 loop: CASSLVSGVYNQPQHF. CDR3 in DNA: TGTGCCAGCAGCTTAGTATCAGGGGTTTACAATCAGCCCCAGCATTTT.

The rearrangement joins TRBV3-1 (or the pseudogene TRBV3-2) to TRBJ2-3, with TRBD1 matching 12 bases. The V segment lost 4 bases and the J segment 5 bases; nucleotides outside the gene matches: 4. From germline, CDR1 is LGHDT and CDR2 YNNKEL (reference sequence). This CDR3 is built from 15 residues. The CDR3 is CASSPGTGGRDTQYF. CDR3 bases: TGTGCCAGCAGCCCCGGGACAGGGGGCAGAGATACGCAGTATTTT.

The rearrangement uses TRBV5-5 and TRBJ1-5; unclear D gene. Germline values: CDR1 SGHKS, CDR2 YYEKEE (reference sequence). The CDR3 is made up of 15 amino acids. Trimming left V 2 bases short and J 0 bases short, with 9 bases between. CDR3 sequence: CASSFEGYSNQPQHF. For the CDR3, the DNA is TGTGCCAGCAGCTTCGAGGGTTATAGCAATCAGCCCCAGCATTTT.

The J gene is TRBJ1-1, the V gene TRBV5-8; D is uncertain. The CDR3 runs 16 residues. CDR1 is SGHTS and CDR2 is YDEGEE in the germline V gene. V was cut by 6 bases and J by 4 bases, with 22 bases left in between. DNA for the CDR3: TGTGCCAGCATCCCTCCAGAGGCACGAGGAGTCACTGAAGCTTTCTTT. This gives the protein CASIPPEARGVTEAFF.

The chain recombines TRBV6-5 with TRBJ2-1, with D possibly TRBD1 on 6 matching bases. CDR1 and CDR2 (germline): MNHEY, SVGAGI. This CDR3 is built from 14 residues. Trimming stripped 6 bases from V and 5 bases from J, with 14 bases between. The CDR3 DNA reads as TGTGCCAGCAGCTACCTGACAGGCAACAATGAGCAGTTCTTC. Translating it yields CASSYLTGNNEQFF.

The rearrangement uses TRBV9 and TRBJ2-3; D possibly corresponds to TRBD1 (5 bases). The germline gives CDR1 SGDLS, CDR2 YYNGEE. The length of the CDR3 is 17 residues. V shed 2 bases and J shed 1 base, with 17 bases lying between them. CDR3 protein: CASSVFASGSGTDTQYF. DNA for the CDR3: TGTGCCAGCAGCGTCTTTGCCTCAGGGTCCGGCACAGATACGCAGTATTTT.

The chain couples TRBV7-9 to TRBJ2-1; perhaps TRBD1 as D (5 bases). Germline V gives CDR1 SEHNR, CDR2 FQNEAQ (reference sequence). Trimming removed 4 bases at V and 4 bases at J, with 17 bases between. The CDR3 extends over 16 amino acids. CDR3 sequence (DNA): TGTGCCAGCAGCTCCCCAACAGGTCATGGGTACAATGAGCAGTTCTTC. It is translated as CASSSPTGHGYNEQFF.

V gene TRBV7-8 combines with J gene TRBJ1-4; perhaps TRBD1 as D (6 bases). Germline CDR1 is SGHVS and CDR2 is FQNEAQ. The V and J ends lost 4 bases and 8 bases respectively, with 17 bases between them. CDR3 size: 15 residues. The CDR3 DNA sequence: TGTGCCAGCAGCTCCTTGGACCCTGGGGGCGAAAAACTGTTTTTT. This encodes CASSSLDPGGEKLFF.

The chain has TRBV6-6 and TRBJ2-1; 14 positions agree with TRBD2. Germline V gene lookup returns CDR1 MNHNY and CDR2 SVGAGI (reference sequence). Losses at the gene ends were 9 bases for V and 7 bases for J; bases not matched to a gene: 11. CDR3 length: 16 amino acids. Here the CDR3 DNA reads TGTGCCAGTCATACGGGACTAGCGGGGGCCAAAAATGAGCAGTTCTTC. Residues: CASHTGLAGAKNEQFF.

The chain recombines TRBV6-6 with TRBJ1-3; a weak D match, TRBD1 (5 bases). Germline CDR1 and CDR2: MNHNY and SVGAGI (reference sequence). Trimming removed 5 bases from V and 0 bases from J, with 11 bases in between. There are 15 residues in the CDR3. CDR3 protein: CASSTGTDSGNTIYF. Written as DNA, the CDR3 is TGTGCCAGCAGTACAGGAACAGACTCTGGAAACACCATATATTTT.